A selection of T cell receptor beta chains follows, all from one sample in a study of T-cell reconstitution after alpha-beta-depleted transplantation in children. TCRdb re-analysed the PCR reads in MiXCR, keeping a single row per CDR3 protein. Of roughly 610,000 distinct CDR3 sequences in the sample, about 10% were seen once. The material was PBMCs from the stem cell graft donor, obtained from the stem cell graft. The origin of the receptors is a human donor who donated a stem cell graft to a child with acute myeloid leukemia. CDR3s include the opening cysteine and the closing phenylalanine or tryptophan. A D gene is named only where the DNA matches it firmly. Some rows mark clone size as missing; the rest say once, few, many or name a class of expanded clone.

>many|TRBV3-1|TRBJ2-2|TRBD2
CASSRGTSGSIMGGELFF
TGTGCCAGCAGCCGTGGGACTAGCGGGAGTATTATGGGCGGGGAGCTGTTTTTT
>many|TRBV5-1|TRBJ1-1|TRBD1
CASSPQGVTEAFF
TGCGCCAGCAGCCCACAGGGGGTAACTGAAGCTTTCTTT
>NA|TRBV6-1|TRBJ1-6|TRBD1
CASSAGQYNSPLHF
TGTGCCAGCAGTGCGGGACAGTATAATTCACCCCTCCACTTT
>few|TRBV20-1|TRBJ1-5|NA
CSARGRVVNQPQHF
TGCAGTGCTAGAGGCAGGGTGGTTAATCAGCCCCAGCATTTT
>many|TRBV5-5|TRBJ1-6|TRBD1
CASSLEDRDSPLHF
TGTGCCAGCAGCTTGGAGGACAGGGATTCACCCCTCCACTTT
>few|TRBV15|TRBJ2-5|NA
CATSTSRGGQETQYF
TGTGCCACCAGCACCTCAAGGGGGGGCCAAGAGACCCAGTACTTC
>NA|TRBV7-8|TRBJ1-5|TRBD1
CASSLVGRGGYSNQPQHF
TGTGCCAGCAGCTTAGTGGGCAGGGGGGGGTATAGCAATCAGCCCCAGCATTTT
>NA|TRBV2|TRBJ2-2|NA
CASTDIGRRNTGELFF
TGTGCCAGCACCGACATAGGTCGTAGGAACACCGGGGAGCTGTTTTTT
>NA|TRBV7-2|TRBJ2-5|NA
CASSSPNEETQYF
TGTGCCAGCAGCTCGCCCAATGAAGAGACCCAGTACTTC
>NA|TRBV28|TRBJ1-2|TRBD1
CASSFLGTGYGYTF
TGTGCCAGCAGTTTCCTCGGGACAGGCTATGGCTACACCTTC
>NA|TRBV12-3/TRBV12-4|TRBJ1-1|NA
CASSLDTGTYTEAFF
TGTGCCAGCAGTTTGGATACAGGGACGTATACTGAAGCTTTCTTT
>NA|TRBV20-1|TRBJ2-3|NA
CSARGGTGTDTQYF
TGCAGTGCTAGAGGGGGGACCGGCACAGATACGCAGTATTTT
>few|TRBV29-1|TRBJ2-7|NA
CSVREGGANHEQYF
TGCAGCGTCCGTGAGGGGGGCGCGAATCACGAGCAGTACTTC
>NA|TRBV5-1|TRBJ2-1|NA
CASSLMGPRSYNEQFF
TGCGCCAGCAGCTTGATGGGACCCCGCTCCTACAATGAGCAGTTCTTC
>once|TRBV7-9|TRBJ1-1|NA
CASEIRHPNTEAFF
TGTGCCAGCGAAATTAGACACCCGAACACTGAAGCTTTCTTT
>NA|TRBV12-3/TRBV12-4|TRBJ1-2|NA
CASSISQGSNYGYTF
TGTGCCAGCAGTATCAGTCAGGGTTCCAACTATGGCTACACCTTC
>NA|TRBV6-1|TRBJ2-1|TRBD2
CASSGLAGHEQFF
TGTGCCAGCAGTGGACTAGCGGGGCATGAGCAGTTCTTC
>many|TRBV20-1|TRBJ1-5|NA
CSAAPEQGGNQPQHF
TGCAGTGCAGCCCCGGAACAGGGTGGCAATCAGCCCCAGCATTTT
>few|TRBV7-2|TRBJ2-3|NA
CASSLASPRDTQYF
TGTGCCAGCAGCTTAGCGAGCCCTAGGGATACGCAGTATTTT
>NA|TRBV29-1|TRBJ1-2|NA
CSAPIGGLANYGYTF
TGCAGCGCCCCGATAGGGGGTCTAGCTAACTATGGCTACACCTTC
>many|TRBV9|TRBJ2-4|NA
CASSVMDRPKNIQYF
TGTGCCAGCAGCGTCATGGACAGACCCAAAAACATTCAGTACTTC
>NA|TRBV11-2|TRBJ2-1|NA
CASSFSWHEQFF
TGTGCCAGCAGCTTCTCATGGCATGAGCAGTTCTTC
>NA|TRBV19|TRBJ1-5|NA
CASCNVGRWNQPQHF
TGTGCCAGTTGCAATGTGGGGCGTTGGAATCAGCCCCAGCATTTT
>many|TRBV28|TRBJ2-5|NA
CASSLEEGGFMYQETQYF
TGTGCCAGCAGTTTGGAGGAGGGGGGATTCATGTACCAAGAGACCCAGTACTTC
>few|TRBV25-1|TRBJ2-2|TRBD2
CASSASGRRTGELFF
TGTGCCAGCAGTGCTAGCGGGAGGAGAACCGGGGAGCTGTTTTTT
>few|TRBV3-1|TRBJ2-2|NA
CASSQGSPTTGELFF
TGTGCCAGCAGCCAAGGTTCCCCTACGACCGGGGAGCTGTTTTTT
>few|TRBV5-1|TRBJ2-2|NA
CASSLRGASGELFF
TGCGCCAGCAGCTTACGAGGGGCCAGCGGGGAGCTGTTTTTT
>NA|TRBV28|TRBJ2-3|NA
CASSLPPLPDTQYF
TGTGCCAGCAGTCTACCGCCACTACCAGATACGCAGTATTTT
>few|TRBV5-1|TRBJ1-1|NA
CASSLDAGRTEAFF
TGCGCCAGCAGCTTGGATGCGGGGCGCACTGAAGCTTTCTTT
>NA|TRBV7-9|TRBJ2-7|NA
CASSFRGPAYEQYF
TGTGCCAGCAGCTTTAGGGGTCCCGCCTACGAGCAGTACTTC
>NA|TRBV20-1|TRBJ2-4|NA
CSARDLRVGKNIQYF
TGCAGTGCTAGAGACCTAAGGGTGGGCAAAAACATTCAGTACTTC
>few|TRBV20-1|TRBJ2-1|NA
CSAREASSYNEQFF
TGCAGTGCTAGAGAGGCTTCCTCCTACAATGAGCAGTTCTTC
>many|TRBV29-1|TRBJ2-5|NA
CSVVLVERGETQYF
TGCAGCGTTGTGTTAGTCGAGAGGGGAGAGACCCAGTACTTC